The clone carrying this T cell receptor (beta chain) was counted many times. The CDR3 sequence is 16 residues long. Trimming removed 2 bases from V and 1 base from J; junction bases left unmatched: 4. Germline V gene data show CDR1 as LNHDA and CDR2 as SQIVND (reference sequence). The data were taken from a study of T-cell memory formation after mild COVID-19. 5'RACE primed from the constant segment yielded TCR alpha and TCR beta cDNA libraries bearing sample barcodes and UMIs. TCRdb reprocessed the 5' RACE reads via MiXCR and lists one record per CDR3 protein. In the table there are hundreds of thousands of distinct CDR3 sequences, more than 15% of which are singletons.

The source is a young man who had mild COVID-19 (a few samples of this study predate the infection). Cell type and time point are not known. Sequencing used PBMCs or a T cell subset sorted from them (not recorded which). The V call is TRBV19, the J call TRBJ2-5, with 10 nucleotides matching TRBD2. The CDR3 region has the DNA TGTGCCAGTAGTATAAGGGCTAGCGGGGGCCAAGAGACCCAGTACTTC. This codes for CASSIRASGGQETQYF.